The next 20 T cell receptor beta chains were all read from a single sample in a study of neurological immune-mediated disorders. TCRdb passed the 5' RACE reads through MiXCR, listing each CDR3 protein once. The data contain some 24,000 distinct CDR3 sequences, roughly 13% of them singletons. The sequencing sample was made of PBMCs. The origin of the receptors is a woman in her thirties or forties with HTLV-1-associated myelopathy (HAM/TSP).

This clonotype was recorded many times. V is TRBV20-1 and J is TRBJ2-7; TRBD1 might be the D (6 bases). Germline-derived CDR1 and CDR2 are DFQATT and SNEGSKA (reference sequence). Trimming pared 5 bases from V and 4 bases from J, leaving 15 bases between. CDR3 size: 13 residues. The CDR3: CSASDSSQYEQYF. In nucleotides, the CDR3 is TGCAGTGCTTCGGACAGCTCGCAGTACGAGCAGTACTTC.

In regard to this clonotype: Mismatch with germline at one junction end may stem from a read error. V usage is TRBV18 and J usage is TRBJ1-1, with 7 bases identical to TRBD1. This CDR3 spans 15 amino acids. Germline CDR1 and CDR2: KGHSH and LQKENI. CDR3 region: CASSATRTGGTEDFF. The CDR3 bases are TGTGCCAGCTCAGCGACCCGGACAGGAGGTACTGAAGATTTCTTT.

By its share, this clonotype is medium-sized. The CDR3 sequence: CASSPTGTGDGYTF. The CDR3 DNA follows: TGCGCCAGCAGCCCCACAGGGACAGGGGATGGCTACACCTTC. This chain uses TRBV5-1 with TRBJ1-2; 10 bases fit TRBD1. V lost 4 bases and J lost 6; bases outside the gene matches: 6. The CDR3 runs to 14 residues. Germline V gives CDR1 SGHRS, CDR2 YFSETQ. Together with reference TRBV5-1 and TRBJ1-2, the CDR3 gives the full variable domain: KAGVTQTPRYLIKTRGQQVTLSCSPISGHRSVSWYQQTPGQGLQFLFEYFSETQRNKGNFPGRFSGRQFSNSRSEMNVSTLELGDSALYLCASSPTGTGDGYTFGSGTRLTVV.

This clonotype occurred many times. The gene calls are TRBV10-2 and TRBJ1-4; the D is unclear. V lost 8 bases to trimming and J lost 7 bases, with 17 bases between them. Germline CDR1 WSHSY, CDR2 SAAADI. The CDR3 sequence is 14 residues long. CDR3 coding DNA: TGCGCCAGCCGGGAGGCAGCGGGAGGTGAAAAACTGTTTTTT. Encoded protein: CASREAAGGEKLFF.

This clonotype was observed many times. J is TRBJ1-3 and V is TRBV12-3 or TRBV12-4; D may be TRBD1 (5 bases). Trimming shortened V by 6 bases and J by 2 bases, and 11 bases separated the two germline ends. The CDR3 runs 14 residues. CDR3 sequence (DNA): TGTGCCAGCAGGCTAGGGGAGACTGGAAACACCATATATTTT. Translation gives CASRLGETGNTIYF.

In this sample, this clonotype turned up many times. This sequence joins TRBV20-1 and TRBJ2-4, with 7 bases lining up with TRBD2. This CDR3 comprises 15 residues. The V segment lost 5 bases and the J segment 0 bases; nucleotides outside the gene matches: 7. Germline V gene lookup returns CDR1 DFQATT and CDR2 SNEGSKA (reference sequence). The CDR3 protein is CSAGWGGLAKNIQYF. CDR3 nucleotide sequence: TGCAGTGCTGGGTGGGGGGGATTAGCCAAAAACATTCAGTACTTC.

This clonotype was counted ten times or more. The chain joins TRBV11-2 to TRBJ1-6; 8 bases line up with TRBD1. Germline trimming cut 6 bases from V and 7 bases from J; bases unmatched to any gene: 11. This CDR3 has 16 residues. Germline V gene data show CDR1 as SGHAT and CDR2 as FQNNGV. Here the CDR3 reads CASSPPGQASNSPLHF. The CDR3 DNA sequence: TGTGCCAGCAGTCCTCCGGGACAGGCCTCCAATTCACCCCTCCACTTT.

This clonotype was found a few times. This chain uses TRBV20-1 with TRBJ1-2; D unresolved. Germline V gene data show CDR1 as DFQATT and CDR2 as SNEGSKA (reference sequence). Trimming pared 6 bases from V and 9 bases from J, leaving 23 bases between. This CDR3 comprises 14 residues. The CDR3 reads CSAPLRQVATSYTF. DNA of the CDR3: TGCAGTGCCCCGCTCAGGCAGGTGGCGACGAGCTACACCTTC.

In the case of this clonotype: Just one base apart from a much larger clone, this may be a read error. The chain's CDR3 is CSARVGTSRGDEQFF. The DNA for the CDR3 is TGCAGTGCTAGGGTAGGGACTAGCAGGGGTGATGAGCAGTTCTTC. V is TRBV20-1 and J is TRBJ2-1, with 9 positions matching TRBD2. The germline gives CDR1 DFQATT, CDR2 SNEGSKA (reference sequence). The CDR3 is made up of 15 amino acids. J lost 8 bases, V lost 3 bases, and 11 bases had no gene match.

This clonotype showed up many times. The rearrangement uses TRBV20-1 and TRBJ1-1; 7 bases are shared with TRBD1. Germline loops: CDR1 DFQATT, CDR2 SNEGSKA (reference sequence). This CDR3 region has 15 residues. The V segment lost 2 bases and the J segment 12 bases; nucleotides outside the gene matches: 18. The CDR3 DNA sequence: TGCAGTGCTAGATCGTGGGGACAGCCACTACTCGAAACTTTCTTT. Translated: CSARSWGQPLLETFF.

This clonotype was detected ten times or more. The chain recombines TRBV20-1 with TRBJ2-5; 7 positions agree with TRBD2. This CDR3 spans 12 amino acids. The junction had 5 bases not matched to a gene; V was cut back by 3 bases and J by 7 bases. Looked up from germline, CDR1 is DFQATT and CDR2 is SNEGSKA (reference sequence). This CDR3 reads CSARRGYGTQYF. Written as DNA, the CDR3 is TGCAGTGCTAGGCGGGGGTACGGGACCCAGTACTTC.

This clonotype has ten or more counts. V gene TRBV20-1 combines with J gene TRBJ1-5; D not resolved. Trimming took 0 bases from V and 5 from J, leaving 8 bases between them. Per germline, CDR1 DFQATT and CDR2 SNEGSKA (reference sequence). This CDR3 comprises 13 residues. CDR3 in amino acids: CSARDTLDQPQHF. CDR3 coding DNA: TGCAGTGCTAGAGATACATTGGATCAGCCCCAGCATTTT.

This clonotype was seen repeatedly, ten times or more. The chain employs TRBV2 and TRBJ2-6; no clear D. The CDR3 consists of 14 residues. CDR1 SNHLY and CDR2 FYNNEI come from the germline V gene. V lost 6 bases and J lost 0, with 6 bases in between. The chain's CDR3 is CASSYSSGANVLTF. In DNA form, the CDR3 reads TGTGCCAGCAGCTACAGCTCTGGGGCCAACGTCCTGACTTTC.

This clonotype was seen repeatedly, ten times or more. The V call is TRBV6-5, the J call TRBJ1-1; D may be TRBD1 (5 bases). Germline V gives CDR1 MNHEY, CDR2 SVGAGI. The CDR3 is made up of 11 amino acids. V dropped 10 bases and J dropped 7 bases, with 13 bases sitting between them. CDR3 DNA sequence: TGTGCCACCGCAGGGATTGGTGAAGCTTTCTTT. Translating gives CATAGIGEAFF.

This clonotype has only a few counts. The chain employs TRBV6-2 or TRBV6-3 and TRBJ2-7, with D possibly TRBD1 on 5 matching bases. Trimming cost V 2 bases and J 2 bases, with 7 bases left between them. The CDR3 runs to 13 residues. The V gene's germline CDR1 is MNHEY and CDR2 SVGEGT. CDR3 protein: CASSYRRAYEQYF. CDR3 nucleotide sequence: TGTGCCAGCAGTTACCGCAGGGCCTACGAGCAGTACTTC.

This clonotype was found many times. The chain links TRBV28 to TRBJ2-1, with 7 bases identical to TRBD1. With V trimmed by 5 bases and J by 6 bases, 1 base remained unmatched. The CDR3 has 12 residues. Germline-derived CDR1 and CDR2 are MDHEN and SYDVKM. CDR3 in amino acids: CASSDRVNEQFF. CDR3 DNA: TGTGCCAGCAGTGACAGGGTCAATGAGCAGTTCTTC.

The table lists this clonotype with many counts. The chain recombines TRBV10-3 with TRBJ1-4; D gene unclear. V was clipped by 2 bases and J by 5 bases, with 6 bases between them. CDR1 is ENHRY, CDR2 SYGVKD, per germline. The CDR3 length is 13 residues. The CDR3 nucleotides are TGTGCCATCAGTGAGGGGCCCAATGAAAAACTGTTTTTT. Amino acids: CAISEGPNEKLFF.

This clonotype has a count of ten or more. The chain carries TRBV5-6 and TRBJ1-2; TRBD1 agrees at 10 bases. V gave up 7 bases and J gave up 6 bases; unmatched junction bases: 15. Germline values: CDR1 SGHDT, CDR2 YYEEEE. This CDR3 region has 16 residues. DNA for the CDR3: TGTGCCAGCGGAACAAGACAGGGGGCTCCCCCAGATGGCTACACCTTC. Translated: CASGTRQGAPPDGYTF. Full variable domain (rest looked up from reference TRBV5-6 and TRBJ1-2): DAGVTQSPTHLIKTRGQQVTLRCSPKSGHDTVSWYQQALGQGPQFIFQYYEEEERQRGNFPDRFSGHQFPNYSSELNVNALLLGDSALYLCASGTRQGAPPDGYTFGSGTRLTVV.

This clonotype was recorded many times. CDR3 region: CASSYSGGPSYEQYF. The DNA for the CDR3 is TGTGCCAGCAGCTATAGCGGGGGCCCCTCCTACGAGCAGTACTTC. J is TRBJ2-7 and V is TRBV11-2; TRBD2 aligns across 9 bases. Losses at the gene ends were 4 bases for V and 0 bases for J; bases not matched to a gene: 4. CDR1 and CDR2 from the germline V gene are SGHAT and FQNNGV. This CDR3 is built from 15 residues.

This clonotype was detected many times. The V gene is TRBV7-9, the J gene TRBJ2-3; D assignment may be TRBD1 or TRBD2 (5 bases each). Looked up from germline, CDR1 is SEHNR and CDR2 is FQNEAQ (reference sequence). This CDR3 is built from 16 residues. The V and J ends lost 5 bases and 1 base respectively, with 16 bases between them. The CDR3 is CASSPAFWGRTDTQYF. The DNA of the CDR3 is TGTGCCAGCAGCCCGGCGTTTTGGGGACGCACAGATACGCAGTATTTT.